This entry is about one T cell receptor beta chain. Its specificity is unknown. The data are from a study of T cell responses to AZD1222 COVID-19 vaccine. The table came from immunoSEQ multiplex PCR; TCRdb's copy has only in-frame clones and leaves some out. The top ten hold around 4.5% of the sample, which has 150,000 or so clones, around 90% seen once. General study points: The study found vaccine-associated CD4 TCRs spanning spike, dominant at 160-218 and 743-854. Rises in breadth and depth of Spike-specific TCRs came after two AZD1222 doses. Possibly, clonal diversity was underestimated; donors were largely white British and included more females.

This clonotype was sampled from an adult who received the MenACWY meningococcal vaccine as a control. This specimen consisted of peripheral blood, obtained 28 days after the second dose of the MenACWY control vaccine.

The CDR3 protein is CASSLAWRGGYEQYF. The CDR3, as DNA: TGCGCCAGCAGCTTGGCGTGGAGGGGGGGCTACGAGCAGTACTTC. This sequence joins TRBV5-1 and TRBJ2-7; D might be TRBD2 (7 bases). Germline CDR1 SGHRS, CDR2 YFSETQ. The CDR3 runs to 15 residues. V lost 0 bases and J 3 bases, leaving 13 bases between the germline ends.